This entry is about one TCR beta chain. Its specificity is not known. A much larger clone is a single base away; this may be a read error. The CDR3 is 16 residues long. CDR1 MNHNS and CDR2 SASEGT come from the germline V gene. TCRdb passed the 5' RACE reads through MiXCR, listing each CDR3 protein once. The repertoire holds 200,000 or so distinct CDR3 sequences, with 10% to 15% as singletons. The record originates from a study of CD8 T cells in ankylosing spondylitis. Whole-study results and caveats: Reactive arthritis synovial fluid and blood previously showed some of these motif variants. As reported, disease-linked clones showed significant enrichment in matched ankylosing spondylitis synovial fluid.

The sample comprised blood, either unsorted or a sorted T cell fraction (not recorded which). V and J are TRBV6-1 and TRBJ1-5; D unclear. This sequence originates from a female donor with ankylosing spondylitis or in good health (not recorded which). The CDR3 region has the DNA TGTGTCAGCAGTGAAGTCGAAGTGATCGGCAATCAGCCCCAGCATTTT. Translating it yields CVSSEVEVIGNQPQHF.